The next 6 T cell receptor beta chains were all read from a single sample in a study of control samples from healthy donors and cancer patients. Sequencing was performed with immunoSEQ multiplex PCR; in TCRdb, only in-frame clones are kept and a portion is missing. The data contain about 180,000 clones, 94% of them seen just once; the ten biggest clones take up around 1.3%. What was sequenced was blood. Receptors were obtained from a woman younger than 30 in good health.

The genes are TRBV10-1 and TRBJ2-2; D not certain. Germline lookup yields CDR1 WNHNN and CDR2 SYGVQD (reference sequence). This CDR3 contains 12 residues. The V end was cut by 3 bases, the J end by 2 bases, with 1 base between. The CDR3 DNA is TGCGCCAGCAGTGATAACACCGGGGAGCTGTTTTTT. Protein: CASSDNTGELFF.

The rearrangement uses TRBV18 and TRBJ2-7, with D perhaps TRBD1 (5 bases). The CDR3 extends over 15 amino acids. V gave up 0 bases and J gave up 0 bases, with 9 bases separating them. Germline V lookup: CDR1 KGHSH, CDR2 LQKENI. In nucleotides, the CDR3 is TGTGCCAGCTCACCACCTAACAGGAGCTCCTACGAGCAGTACTTC. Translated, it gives CASSPPNRSSYEQYF.

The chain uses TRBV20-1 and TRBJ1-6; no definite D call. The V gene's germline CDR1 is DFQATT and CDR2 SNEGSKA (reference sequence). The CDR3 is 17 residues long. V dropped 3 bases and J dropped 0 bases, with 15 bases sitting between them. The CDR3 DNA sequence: TGCAGTGCTAGTAACAGCGATAGGAGCTCCTATAATTCACCCCTCCACTTT. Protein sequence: CSASNSDRSSYNSPLHF.

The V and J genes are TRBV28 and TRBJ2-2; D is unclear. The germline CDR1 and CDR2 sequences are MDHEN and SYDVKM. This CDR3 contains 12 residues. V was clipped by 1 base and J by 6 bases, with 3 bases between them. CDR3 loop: CASSLYAGELFF. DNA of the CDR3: TGTGCCAGCAGTTTATACGCCGGGGAGCTGTTTTTT.

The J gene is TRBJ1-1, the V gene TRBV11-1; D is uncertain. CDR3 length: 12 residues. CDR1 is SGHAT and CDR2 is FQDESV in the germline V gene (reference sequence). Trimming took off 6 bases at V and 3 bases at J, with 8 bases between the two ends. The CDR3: CASSLLDTEAFF. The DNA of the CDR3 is TGTGCCAGCAGTTTACTAGACACTGAAGCTTTCTTT. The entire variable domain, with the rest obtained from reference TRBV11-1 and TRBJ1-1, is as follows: EAEVAQSPRYKITEKSQAVAFWCDPISGHATLYWYRQILGQGPELLVQFQDESVVDDSQLPKDRFSAERLKGVDSTLKIQPAELGDSAMYLCASSLLDTEAFFGQGTRLTVV.

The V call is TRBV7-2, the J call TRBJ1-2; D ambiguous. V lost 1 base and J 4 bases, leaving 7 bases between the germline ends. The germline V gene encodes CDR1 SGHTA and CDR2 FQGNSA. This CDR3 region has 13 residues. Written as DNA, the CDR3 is TGTGCCAGCAGCTTAGGGACGGCCTATGGCTACACCTTC. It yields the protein CASSLGTAYGYTF.